This TCR beta chain was identified during a study of T-cell memory formation after mild COVID-19. At the level of the study: Clusters of TCRs were largely donor specific.

Germline CDR1 is PRHDT and CDR2 is FYEKMQ (reference sequence). Trimming cost V 5 bases and J 5 bases, with 17 bases left between them. This CDR3 contains 15 residues. Findings and limits, study-wide: Clones that contracted from day 15 to 85 were balanced CD4/CD8, while later expanders leaned CD4+. CD4+ contracting clones lay mainly in CM and EM, CD8+ ones in EMRA.

About this clonotype itself: Its specificity is unknown.

TCRdb reanalysed the 5' RACE reads using MiXCR and keeps one entry per CDR3 protein. The table lists approximately 82,000 distinct CDR3 sequences, 9.5% to 15% of them singletons. The receptor comes from a man younger than 35 who had mild COVID-19 (a few samples of this study predate the infection). Cell type and time point are not known. Sample: PBMCs or a T cell subset sorted from them (not recorded which). The rearrangement links TRBV13 to TRBJ2-3; D might be TRBD2 (7 bases). The CDR3 reads CASSPAGALEDTQYF. CDR3 DNA sequence: TGTGCCAGCAGCCCGGCGGGGGCGCTAGAAGATACGCAGTATTTT. Full variable domain (remainder filled in from reference TRBV13 and TRBJ2-3): AAGVIQSPRHLIKEKRETATLKCYPIPRHDTVYWYQQGPGQDPQFLISFYEKMQSDKGSIPDRFSAQQFSDYHSELNMSSLELGDSALYFCASSPAGALEDTQYFGPGTRLTVL.